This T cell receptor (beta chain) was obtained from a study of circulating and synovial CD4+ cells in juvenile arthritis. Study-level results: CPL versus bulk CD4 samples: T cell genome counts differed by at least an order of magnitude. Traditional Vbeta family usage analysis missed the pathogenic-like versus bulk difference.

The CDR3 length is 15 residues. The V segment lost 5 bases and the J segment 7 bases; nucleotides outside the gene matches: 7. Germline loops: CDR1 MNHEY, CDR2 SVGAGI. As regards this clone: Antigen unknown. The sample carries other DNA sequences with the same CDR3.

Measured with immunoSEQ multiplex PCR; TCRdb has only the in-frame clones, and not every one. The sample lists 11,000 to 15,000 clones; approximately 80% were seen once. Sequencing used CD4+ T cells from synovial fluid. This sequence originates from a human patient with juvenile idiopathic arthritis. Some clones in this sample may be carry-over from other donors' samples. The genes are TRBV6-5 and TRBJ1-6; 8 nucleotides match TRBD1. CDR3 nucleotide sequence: TGTGCCAGCAGTACCCGGACAGGGTTGAATTCACCCCTCCACTTT. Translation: CASSTRTGLNSPLHF.